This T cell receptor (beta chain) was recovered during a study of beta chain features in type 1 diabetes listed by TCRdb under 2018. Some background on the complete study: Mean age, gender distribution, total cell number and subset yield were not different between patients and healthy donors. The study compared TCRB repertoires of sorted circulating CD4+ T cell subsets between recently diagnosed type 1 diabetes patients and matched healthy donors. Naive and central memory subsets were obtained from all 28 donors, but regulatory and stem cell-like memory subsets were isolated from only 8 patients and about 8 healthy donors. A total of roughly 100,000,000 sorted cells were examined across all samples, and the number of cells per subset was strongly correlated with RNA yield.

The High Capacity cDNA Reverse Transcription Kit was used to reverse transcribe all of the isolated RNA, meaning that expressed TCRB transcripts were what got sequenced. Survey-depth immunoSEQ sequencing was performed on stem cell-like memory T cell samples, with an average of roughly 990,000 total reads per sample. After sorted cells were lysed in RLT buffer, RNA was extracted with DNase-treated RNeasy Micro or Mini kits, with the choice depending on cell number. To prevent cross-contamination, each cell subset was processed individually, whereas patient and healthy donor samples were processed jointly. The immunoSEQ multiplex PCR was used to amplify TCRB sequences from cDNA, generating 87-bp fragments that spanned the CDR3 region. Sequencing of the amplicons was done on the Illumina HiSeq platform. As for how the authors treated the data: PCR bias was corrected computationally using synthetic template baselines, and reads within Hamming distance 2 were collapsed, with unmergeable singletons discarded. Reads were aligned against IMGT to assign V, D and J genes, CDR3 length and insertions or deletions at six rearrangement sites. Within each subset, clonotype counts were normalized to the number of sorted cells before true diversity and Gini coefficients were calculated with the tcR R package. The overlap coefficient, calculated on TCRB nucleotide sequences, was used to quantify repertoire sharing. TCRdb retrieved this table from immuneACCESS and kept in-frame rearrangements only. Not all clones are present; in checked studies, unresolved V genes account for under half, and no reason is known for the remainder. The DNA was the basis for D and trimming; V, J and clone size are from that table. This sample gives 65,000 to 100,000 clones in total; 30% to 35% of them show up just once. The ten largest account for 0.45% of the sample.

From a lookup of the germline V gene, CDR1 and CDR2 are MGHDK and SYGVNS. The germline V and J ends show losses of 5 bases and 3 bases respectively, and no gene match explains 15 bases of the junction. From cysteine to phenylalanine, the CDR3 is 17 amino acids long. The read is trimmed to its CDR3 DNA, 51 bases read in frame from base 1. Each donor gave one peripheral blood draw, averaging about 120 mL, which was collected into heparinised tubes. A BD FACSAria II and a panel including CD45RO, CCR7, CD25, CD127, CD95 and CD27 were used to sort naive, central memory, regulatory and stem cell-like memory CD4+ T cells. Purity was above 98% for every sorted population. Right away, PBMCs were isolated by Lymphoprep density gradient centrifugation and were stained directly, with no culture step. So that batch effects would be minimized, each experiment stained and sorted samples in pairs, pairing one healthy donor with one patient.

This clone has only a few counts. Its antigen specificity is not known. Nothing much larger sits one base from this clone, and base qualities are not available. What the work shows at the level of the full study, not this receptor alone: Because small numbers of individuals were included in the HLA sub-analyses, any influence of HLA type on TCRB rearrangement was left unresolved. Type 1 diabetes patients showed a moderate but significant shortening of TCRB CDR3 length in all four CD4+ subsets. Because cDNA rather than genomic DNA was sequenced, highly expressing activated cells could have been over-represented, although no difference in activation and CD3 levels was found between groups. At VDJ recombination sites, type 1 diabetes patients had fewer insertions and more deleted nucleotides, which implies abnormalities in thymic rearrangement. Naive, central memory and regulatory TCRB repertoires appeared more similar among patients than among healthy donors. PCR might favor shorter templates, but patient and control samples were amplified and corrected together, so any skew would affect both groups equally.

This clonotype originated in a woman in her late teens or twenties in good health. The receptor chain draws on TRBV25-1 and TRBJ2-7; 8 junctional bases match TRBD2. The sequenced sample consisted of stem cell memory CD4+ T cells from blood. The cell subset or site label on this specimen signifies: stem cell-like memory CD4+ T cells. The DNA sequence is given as TGTGCCAGCAGTTCCCTATGGGAGGTAGCGGGGATCTACGAGCAGTACTTC. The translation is CASSSLWEVAGIYEQYF.